These 13 T cell receptor beta chains came from one sample sequenced in a study of beta chain features in type 1 diabetes (dated by TCRdb to about 2018). General conclusions and limits of the study: A moderate but significant shortening of TCRB CDR3 length was observed in type 1 diabetes patients in all four CD4+ subsets.

For these TCRs, the target antigens are not known. The library was generated by the immunoSEQ multiplex PCR assay. The High Capacity cDNA Reverse Transcription Kit was used to reverse transcribe all of the isolated RNA, meaning that expressed TCRB transcripts were what got sequenced. TCRdb re-hosts the immuneACCESS table, in-frame sequences only. Its copies lack some clones; in the studies checked, an unresolved V gene accounts for under half of them, and the cause for the rest is not known. The sample table lists a few hundred thousand clones, roughly a quarter of them with a count of one. The ten largest clones represent around 0.013% of the sample. The sequenced sample consisted of naive CD4+ T cells from blood. The cell subset or site label on this specimen signifies: true naive CD4+ T cells. The receptors here all came from a woman aged 25 to 39 with type 1 diabetes.

In the case of this clone: Other nucleotide sequences from this sample produce the same CDR3. The chain joins TRBV20-1 to TRBJ2-7; 7 nucleotides line up with TRBD1. The V segment lost 4 bases and the J segment 3 bases; nucleotides outside the gene matches: 0. This CDR3 is built from 11 residues. CDR1 is DFQATT, CDR2 SNEGSKA, per germline (reference sequence). CDR3 in amino acids: CSANRGYEQYF. In nucleotides, the CDR3 is TGCAGTGCTAACAGGGGCTACGAGCAGTACTTC.

This sequence joins TRBV30 and TRBJ2-7; TRBD2 matches at 9 bases. CDR3 length: 14 residues. Germline V CDR1 and CDR2: GTSNPN, SVGIG (reference sequence). J gave up 2 bases and V 5 bases, and 7 bases lay outside the gene matches. The CDR3 reads CAWGRTSETYEQYF. CDR3 DNA sequence: TGTGCCTGGGGACGGACTAGCGAAACCTACGAGCAGTACTTC.

This clone came up a few times. This chain connects TRBV2 to TRBJ2-5; D may be TRBD1 (5 bases). Trimming took 3 bases from V and 5 from J, leaving 13 bases between them. CDR3 length: 14 amino acids. CDR1 and CDR2 from the germline V gene are SNHLY and FYNNEI. CDR3 DNA: TGTGCCAGCAGTGATCAGGGCGGAGAGGAGACCCAGTACTTC. Residues: CASSDQGGEETQYF.

The chain couples TRBV7-3 to TRBJ2-1; 8 bases are shared with TRBD2. The CDR3 has 16 amino acids. V lost 5 bases to trimming and J lost 8 bases; unmatched junction nucleotides: 14. Germline V lookup: CDR1 SGHTA, CDR2 FQGTGA. CDR3 residues: CASSPDRGGRPDEQFF. CDR3 bases: TGTGCCAGCAGCCCCGATCGGGGCGGGAGGCCCGATGAGCAGTTCTTC.

The J gene is TRBJ1-1, the V gene TRBV7-8; weak D call: TRBD1 (6 bases). V was shortened by 8 bases and J by 6 bases, with 13 bases between the two germline ends. The CDR3 runs to 12 residues. Germline V lookup: CDR1 SGHVS, CDR2 FQNEAQ. The CDR3 spells CASELQGAEAFF. In nucleotides, the CDR3 is TGTGCCAGCGAATTACAGGGAGCTGAAGCTTTCTTT.

This chain uses TRBV2 with TRBJ2-5, with 12 bases fitting TRBD2. The V and J ends lost 7 bases and 4 bases, in that order; junction bases with no gene match: 4. CDR1 and CDR2 from the germline V gene are SNHLY and FYNNEI. The CDR3 loop spans 14 amino acids. Here the CDR3 reads CASTPGLAGETQYF. CDR3 DNA sequence: TGTGCCAGCACTCCGGGACTAGCGGGAGAGACCCAGTACTTC.

The V gene is TRBV29-1, the J gene TRBJ1-1; 11 bases are shared with TRBD1. After removal of 5 bases from V and 8 bases from J, the junction contained 16 bases not matched to a gene. CDR1 is SQVTM, CDR2 ANQGSEA, per germline. The CDR3 length is 16 residues. Written as DNA, the CDR3 is TGCAGCGTTTCTCGCACCTTCCGGACAGGGGGCCTAGAAGCTTTCTTT. Protein sequence: CSVSRTFRTGGLEAFF.

Here the CDR3 reads CASSGSAQREWVSGELFF. The CDR3 coding sequence is TGTGCCAGCAGCGGTTCCGCCCAGCGGGAGTGGGTTTCCGGGGAGCTGTTTTTT. The genes are TRBV9 and TRBJ2-2, with 8 nucleotides matching TRBD2. V shed 3 bases and J 6 bases; nucleotides not matched to a gene: 16. Looked up from germline, CDR1 is SGDLS and CDR2 is YYNGEE. This CDR3 spans 18 amino acids.

V gene TRBV29-1 combines with J gene TRBJ2-7; 10 bases fit TRBD1. V was pared by 2 bases and J by 5 bases, with 6 bases of the junction left unmatched. The CDR3 is 14 residues long. The V gene's germline CDR1 is SQVTM and CDR2 ANQGSEA. The CDR3 DNA reads TGCAGCGTTGAAAAGGGGACAGGGGACCACGAGCAGTACTTC. The encoded protein is CSVEKGTGDHEQYF.

The rearrangement joins TRBV29-1 to TRBJ2-1, with D possibly being TRBD2 (6 bases). V was cut by 7 bases and J by 7 bases, with 14 bases left in between. CDR1 and CDR2 from the germline V gene are SQVTM and ANQGSEA. The CDR3 totals 12 residues. The CDR3 here is CSASTRRNEQFF. CDR3 nucleotide sequence: TGCAGCGCCTCGACTAGAAGGAATGAGCAGTTCTTC.

This chain connects TRBV9 to TRBJ2-3, with D possibly being TRBD2 (5 bases). V was cut by 4 bases and J by 2 bases, with 8 bases left in between. Looked up from germline, CDR1 is SGDLS and CDR2 is YYNGEE. This CDR3 comprises 13 residues. In DNA, the CDR3 is TGTGCCAGCAGCCGGGATTCCACAGATACGCAGTATTTT. It yields the protein CASSRDSTDTQYF.

This clone was counted between two and nine times. The rearrangement links TRBV5-1 to TRBJ1-2, with D unresolved. Germline lookup yields CDR1 SGHRS and CDR2 YFSETQ. V was clipped by 0 bases and J by 4 bases, with 7 bases between them. The CDR3 length is 13 residues. In nucleotides, the CDR3 is TGCGCCAGCAGCTTGGGTTCTCTCTATGGCTACACCTTC. This sequence encodes CASSLGSLYGYTF.

The sample holds a few counts of this clone. V is TRBV9 and J is TRBJ1-1; 8 bases agree with TRBD1. This CDR3 has 14 residues. The junction had 9 bases not matched to a gene; V was cut back by 5 bases and J by 6 bases. The germline V gene encodes CDR1 SGDLS and CDR2 YYNGEE. The CDR3: CASSPDRGIAEAFF. The CDR3 DNA reads as TGTGCCAGCAGTCCAGACAGGGGTATCGCTGAAGCTTTCTTT.